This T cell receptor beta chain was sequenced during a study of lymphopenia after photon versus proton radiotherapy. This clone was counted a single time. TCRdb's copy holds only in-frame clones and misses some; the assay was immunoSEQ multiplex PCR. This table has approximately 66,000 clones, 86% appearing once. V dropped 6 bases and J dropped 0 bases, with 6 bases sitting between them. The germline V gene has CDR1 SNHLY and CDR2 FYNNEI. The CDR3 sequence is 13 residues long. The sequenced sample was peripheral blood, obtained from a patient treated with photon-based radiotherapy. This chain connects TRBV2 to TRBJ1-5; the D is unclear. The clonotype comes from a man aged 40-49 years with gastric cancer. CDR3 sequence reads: CASSDISNQPQHF. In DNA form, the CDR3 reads TGTGCCAGCAGCGATATTAGCAATCAGCCCCAGCATTTT. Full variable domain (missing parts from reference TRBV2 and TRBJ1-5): EPEVTQTPSHQVTQMGQEVILRCVPISNHLYFYWYRQILGQKVEFLVSFYNNEISEKSEIFDDQFSVERPDGSNFTLKIRSTKLEDSAMYFCASSDISNQPQHFGDGTRLSIL.